This is a list of T cell receptor beta chains from one sample in a study of blood T cell repertoires in COVID-19. The assay was immunoSEQ multiplex PCR, and TCRdb's table has in-frame clones only and misses some. The sample lists about 36,000 clones, over 80% occurring once. The source material was peripheral blood. These receptors originate from a human donor in a cohort sampled during active COVID-19. Both conserved end residues are part of each CDR3. The D gene is left open where the match is weak. Rows give clone size only sometimes, using once, few, many, or a class for an expanded clone.

d_call: .
clone_size: .
j_call: TRBJ2-5
v_call: TRBV4-3
cdr3_aa: CASSQDTSSETQYF
cdr3_nt: TGCGCCAGCAGCCAAGATACGAGTTCCGAGACCCAGTACTTC

d_call: TRBD1
clone_size: .
j_call: TRBJ1-1
v_call: TRBV7-9
cdr3_aa: CASSLREGGNTEAFF
cdr3_nt: TGTGCCAGCAGCTTAAGGGAAGGGGGCAACACTGAAGCTTTCTTT

d_call: .
clone_size: .
j_call: TRBJ2-7
v_call: TRBV28
cdr3_aa: CASSLSTYEQYF
cdr3_nt: TGTGCCAGCAGTTTGTCTACCTACGAGCAGTACTTC

d_call: .
clone_size: .
j_call: TRBJ1-2
v_call: TRBV4-3
cdr3_aa: CASSQDRPDTYGYTF
cdr3_nt: TGCGCCAGCAGCCAAGATCGGCCGGACACCTATGGCTACACCTTC

d_call: TRBD2
clone_size: .
j_call: TRBJ2-2
v_call: TRBV7-9
cdr3_aa: CASRSNLAGMNTGELFF
cdr3_nt: TGTGCCAGCAGATCAAATTTAGCGGGGATGAACACCGGGGAGCTGTTTTTT

d_call: .
clone_size: .
j_call: TRBJ1-2
v_call: TRBV12-5
cdr3_aa: CASGSEQGSDYGYTF
cdr3_nt: TGTGCTAGTGGTTCGGAACAGGGTTCGGACTATGGCTACACCTTC

d_call: TRBD2
clone_size: .
j_call: TRBJ2-1
v_call: TRBV10-2
cdr3_aa: CASPLAGGVGNEQFF
cdr3_nt: TGCGCCAGCCCACTAGCGGGGGGGGTCGGCAATGAGCAGTTCTTC

d_call: .
clone_size: .
j_call: TRBJ1-1
v_call: TRBV5-6
cdr3_aa: CASSFRRVNTEAFF
cdr3_nt: TGTGCCAGCAGCTTCCGCAGGGTCAACACTGAAGCTTTCTTT

d_call: .
clone_size: .
j_call: TRBJ2-7
v_call: TRBV7-9
cdr3_aa: CASTAVVGRPYEQYF
cdr3_nt: TGTGCCAGCACCGCGGTTGTAGGCAGACCCTACGAGCAGTACTTC

d_call: .
clone_size: once
j_call: TRBJ1-1
v_call: TRBV6-2/TRBV6-3
cdr3_aa: CASSWAKTEAFF
cdr3_nt: TGTGCCAGCAGTTGGGCCAAGACTGAAGCTTTCTTT

d_call: TRBD2
clone_size: .
j_call: TRBJ2-3
v_call: TRBV7-8
cdr3_aa: CASSRSGGGTDTQYF
cdr3_nt: TGTGCCAGCAGCCGAAGCGGGGGGGGCACAGATACGCAGTATTTT

d_call: .
clone_size: .
j_call: TRBJ2-7
v_call: TRBV7-2
cdr3_aa: CASRLTDPYEQYF
cdr3_nt: TGTGCCAGCAGACTGACAGACCCCTACGAGCAGTACTTC

d_call: .
clone_size: .
j_call: TRBJ2-7
v_call: TRBV6-4
cdr3_aa: CASSDFTEQYF
cdr3_nt: TGTGCCAGCAGTGACTTTACAGAGCAGTACTTC

d_call: .
clone_size: .
j_call: TRBJ2-3
v_call: TRBV4-3
cdr3_aa: CASSQVRGMGTDTQYF
cdr3_nt: TGCGCCAGCAGCCAAGTACGGGGAATGGGCACAGATACGCAGTATTTT

d_call: .
clone_size: once
j_call: TRBJ2-4
v_call: TRBV7-2
cdr3_aa: CASSFRQGRENIQYF
cdr3_nt: TGTGCCAGCAGCTTTCGCCAGGGTAGGGAAAACATTCAGTACTTC

d_call: TRBD1
clone_size: .
j_call: TRBJ2-3
v_call: TRBV7-2
cdr3_aa: CASRTGTASTDTQYF
cdr3_nt: TGTGCCAGCAGAACCGGGACAGCGAGCACAGATACGCAGTATTTT

d_call: TRBD1
clone_size: once
j_call: TRBJ2-2
v_call: TRBV4-2
cdr3_aa: CASSSEDRGTGELFF
cdr3_nt: TGTGCCAGCAGCTCCGAGGACAGGGGAACCGGGGAGCTGTTTTTT

d_call: TRBD2
clone_size: .
j_call: TRBJ2-4
v_call: TRBV4-1
cdr3_aa: CASSPGLAGGLGKNIQYF
cdr3_nt: TGCGCCAGCAGCCCCGGACTAGCGGGGGGTCTAGGCAAAAACATTCAGTACTTC

d_call: .
clone_size: .
j_call: TRBJ2-7
v_call: TRBV21-1
cdr3_aa: CASSSRQGSYEQYF
cdr3_nt: TGTGCCAGCAGCTCCAGACAGGGGTCCTACGAGCAGTACTTC

d_call: .
clone_size: .
j_call: TRBJ2-7
v_call: TRBV5-1
cdr3_aa: CASTPPPGQGYEQYF
cdr3_nt: TGCGCCAGCACCCCTCCCCCGGGACAAGGCTACGAGCAGTACTTC

d_call: .
clone_size: .
j_call: TRBJ1-2
v_call: TRBV6-5
cdr3_aa: CASIKDGAPYGYTF
cdr3_nt: TGTGCCAGCATTAAAGATGGAGCCCCGTATGGCTACACCTTC

d_call: TRBD2
clone_size: .
j_call: TRBJ2-3
v_call: TRBV5-6
cdr3_aa: CASSLAAGSTDTQYF
cdr3_nt: TGTGCCAGCAGCTTGGCAGCGGGGAGCACAGATACGCAGTATTTT

d_call: .
clone_size: .
j_call: TRBJ1-1
v_call: TRBV5-5
cdr3_aa: CASSIIQSLEAFF
cdr3_nt: TGTGCCAGCAGCATCATACAGAGTCTCGAAGCTTTCTTT

d_call: TRBD1
clone_size: .
j_call: TRBJ2-7
v_call: TRBV3-1/TRBV3-2
cdr3_aa: CASSQPGQDYEQYF
cdr3_nt: TGTGCCAGCAGCCAGCCGGGACAGGACTACGAGCAGTACTTC

d_call: .
clone_size: once
j_call: TRBJ1-4
v_call: TRBV15
cdr3_aa: CATSRDGGGAGKLFF
cdr3_nt: TGTGCCACCAGCAGAGATGGGGGAGGGGCTGGAAAACTGTTTTTT